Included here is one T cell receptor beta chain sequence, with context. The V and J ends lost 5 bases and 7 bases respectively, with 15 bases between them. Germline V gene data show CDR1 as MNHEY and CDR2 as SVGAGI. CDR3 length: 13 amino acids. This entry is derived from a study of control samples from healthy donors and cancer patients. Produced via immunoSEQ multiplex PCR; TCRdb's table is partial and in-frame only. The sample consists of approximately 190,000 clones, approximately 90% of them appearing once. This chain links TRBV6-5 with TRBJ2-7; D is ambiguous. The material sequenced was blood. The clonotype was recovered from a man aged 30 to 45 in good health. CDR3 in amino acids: CASSRTLAWEQYF. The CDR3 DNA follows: TGTGCCAGCAGTCGCACGTTGGCTTGGGAGCAGTACTTC.